This is a list of T cell receptor beta chains from one sample in a study of control samples from healthy donors and cancer patients. TCRdb's table, derived via immunoSEQ multiplex PCR, lists solely in-frame clones and lacks some. The data show roughly 140,000 clones, about 93% seen once. The source material was blood. The source of these receptors is a middle-aged man in good health. The CDR3 runs from the conserved cysteine through the conserved F or W. The D gene is left open where the match is weak. A clone size is listed for some rows: how often the clone was seen (once, few, many), or a class if it is expanded.

D: TRBD2; J: TRBJ2-1; size: .; V: TRBV6-4; DNA: TGTGCCAGCAGTGCCTTAGCGGGGGAGGGGAGTGAGCAGTTCTTC; CDR3: CASSALAGEGSEQFF
D: .; J: TRBJ2-5; size: .; V: TRBV24-1; DNA: TGTGCCACCAGTGATCCCACGGGTGTGGAGACCCAGTACTTC; CDR3: CATSDPTGVETQYF
D: TRBD2; J: TRBJ2-3; size: once; V: TRBV28; DNA: TGTGCCAGCAGTGGGCTCGGGACTAGCGGTAGTCCTAGCACAGATACGCAGTATTTT; CDR3: CASSGLGTSGSPSTDTQYF
D: TRBD1; J: TRBJ2-1; size: .; V: TRBV30; DNA: TGTGCCTGGAGTGTAAAACGGGGACAGAACTCCTACAATGAGCAGTTCTTC; CDR3: CAWSVKRGQNSYNEQFF
D: .; J: TRBJ1-1; size: .; V: TRBV28; DNA: TGTGCCAGCAGTTCCCCTGGCATGGGCGGGAACACTGAAGCTTTCTTT; CDR3: CASSSPGMGGNTEAFF
D: .; J: TRBJ2-1; size: .; V: TRBV5-1; DNA: TGCGCCAGCAGCCCGGGTTGGAGCTCCTACAATGAGCAGTTCTTC; CDR3: CASSPGWSSYNEQFF
D: .; J: TRBJ1-6; size: .; V: TRBV30; DNA: TGTGCCTGGAGTGTCGGCAGCTCCTATAATTCACCCCTCCACTTT; CDR3: CAWSVGSSYNSPLHF
D: .; J: TRBJ1-1; size: .; V: TRBV5-1; DNA: TGCGCCAGCAGCTCCATGGGGCGCGCTGAAGCTTTCTTT; CDR3: CASSSMGRAEAFF
D: .; J: TRBJ2-7; size: .; V: TRBV19; DNA: TGTGCCCCAGCTGGCGGGTTGGGACGGGAGCAGTACTTC; CDR3: CAPAGGLGREQYF
D: .; J: TRBJ2-5; size: once; V: TRBV27; DNA: TGTGCCAGCAGTTTATTAGGGGAAGAGACCCAGTACTTC; CDR3: CASSLLGEETQYF
D: .; J: TRBJ1-5; size: .; V: TRBV5-1; DNA: TGCGCCAGCAGCACAGGGACGGGGAATCAGCCCCAGCATTTT; CDR3: CASSTGTGNQPQHF
D: .; J: TRBJ1-2; size: .; V: TRBV19; DNA: TGTGCCAGTAGTATAGGACAGCGGTACGGCTATGGCTACACCTTC; CDR3: CASSIGQRYGYGYTF
D: TRBD2; J: TRBJ2-7; size: .; V: TRBV11-2; DNA: TGTGCCAGCAGCTTAGGGGAGCTAGCGGGAGGTCGAGAGCAGTACTTC; CDR3: CASSLGELAGGREQYF
D: .; J: TRBJ2-1; size: once; V: TRBV18; DNA: TGTGCCAGCTCACCACTGGCAGATCAACAGTTCTTC; CDR3: CASSPLADQQFF
D: TRBD1; J: TRBJ1-2; size: .; V: TRBV10-3; DNA: TGTGCCATCCTTGACAGGGACTATGGCTACACCTTC; CDR3: CAILDRDYGYTF
D: .; J: TRBJ2-2; size: .; V: TRBV19; DNA: TGTGCCAGTAGTCAACTAGGGGGGGGCACCGGGGAGCTGTTTTTT; CDR3: CASSQLGGGTGELFF
D: .; J: TRBJ1-2; size: once; V: TRBV29-1; DNA: TGCAGCGTTCACGGGGAGATTAACTATGGCTACACCTTC; CDR3: CSVHGEINYGYTF
D: .; J: TRBJ2-7; size: .; V: TRBV5-1; DNA: TGCGCCAGCAGCCCGCCTAATGTCCGGGGAGAGCAGTACTTC; CDR3: CASSPPNVRGEQYF
D: .; J: TRBJ2-3; size: .; V: TRBV19; DNA: TGTGCCAGTAGTATAAGGGGGACAGATACGCAGTATTTT; CDR3: CASSIRGTDTQYF
D: .; J: TRBJ2-2; size: once; V: TRBV6-4; DNA: TGTGCCAGCAGTGACTCTTCTGGGGAGCTGTTTTTT; CDR3: CASSDSSGELFF
D: .; J: TRBJ1-3; size: .; V: TRBV9; DNA: TGTGCCAGCAGCGTAGTCGGGGGGGACACCATATATTTT; CDR3: CASSVVGGDTIYF
D: TRBD2; J: TRBJ2-3; size: .; V: TRBV25-1; DNA: TGTGCCAGCACATCCTCGGGACTAGCGGGAGTATGGACAGATACGCAGTATTTT; CDR3: CASTSSGLAGVWTDTQYF
D: .; J: TRBJ2-1; size: .; V: TRBV3-1/TRBV3-2; DNA: TGTGCCAGCAGCCAAGATCGGCAAGTCTACAATGAGCAGTTCTTC; CDR3: CASSQDRQVYNEQFF
D: .; J: TRBJ1-1; size: .; V: TRBV18; DNA: TGTGCCAGCTCAACCAGCCCTGGGAACACTGAAGCTTTCTTT; CDR3: CASSTSPGNTEAFF
D: TRBD2; J: TRBJ2-7; size: .; V: TRBV5-6; DNA: TGTGCCAGCAGCTTGACCTTAGCGGGAAGGTACGAGCAGTACTTC; CDR3: CASSLTLAGRYEQYF
D: .; J: TRBJ1-1; size: once; V: TRBV25-1; DNA: TGTGCCAGCAGTGGAAGCCTTATTTGGGGGGAAATGAACACTGAAGCTTTCTTT; CDR3: CASSGSLIWGEMNTEAFF
D: .; J: TRBJ2-7; size: .; V: TRBV15; DNA: TGTGCCACCAGCAGAGATGGGGGGGCTACCTCCTACGAGCAGTACTTC; CDR3: CATSRDGGATSYEQYF
D: .; J: TRBJ2-3; size: .; V: TRBV5-1; DNA: TGCGCCAGCAGCGCCGGGGGAATAATGCCAGATACGCAGTATTTT; CDR3: CASSAGGIMPDTQYF
D: .; J: TRBJ2-2; size: .; V: TRBV28; DNA: TGTGCCAGCACTCTAGGTGGGGCAAACACCGGGGAGCTGTTTTTT; CDR3: CASTLGGANTGELFF
D: .; J: TRBJ2-1; size: .; V: TRBV5-1; DNA: TGCGCCAGCAGCTTGGGAGTAGCGTACAATGAGCAGTTCTTC; CDR3: CASSLGVAYNEQFF
D: .; J: TRBJ1-1; size: .; V: TRBV7-6; DNA: TGTGCCAGCAGCTTAGCAGTGCGGGGTAGGAACACTGAAGCTTTCTTT; CDR3: CASSLAVRGRNTEAFF
D: TRBD1; J: TRBJ1-5; size: few; V: TRBV28; DNA: TGTGCCAGCATCACACCAGGGGGACAGCCCCAGCATTTT; CDR3: CASITPGGQPQHF